This TCR beta chain was sequenced for a study of T cell changes during pregnancy in multiple sclerosis. The CDR3 covers 17 residues. Germline V gives CDR1 SGHDN, CDR2 FVKESK. The V end lost 3 bases, the J end lost 3 bases, and 20 bases lay between the germline ends. Sequencing was performed with immunoSEQ multiplex PCR; in TCRdb, only in-frame clones are kept and a portion is missing. The sample consists of approximately 100,000 clones, 94% of them appearing once. This receptor was identified in a female donor with multiple sclerosis, enrolled in a pregnancy study. The sample was peripheral blood, taken in the third trimester of pregnancy. The rearrangement joins TRBV14 to TRBJ1-2; D may be TRBD1 (6 bases). Written as DNA, the CDR3 is TGTGCCAGCAGCCAGTTCCGGTTGGGCAGGGGAGACTATGGCTACACCTTC. Protein sequence: CASSQFRLGRGDYGYTF.